The source of this T cell receptor beta chain is a study of T cells in Graves' hyperthyroidism and ophthalmopathy. The germline V gene encodes CDR1 LGHNA and CDR2 YNFKEQ. J lost 0 bases, V lost 1 base, and 4 bases had no gene match. The CDR3 length is 16 residues. This clonotype was observed a handful of times. The source material, RNA transcripts, was used to amplify TCR beta CDR3 regions. In the first-round RT-PCR of the TCR CDR3, the HTBI primer set was used. TCRdb itself ran the multiplex PCR reads through MiXCR, one entry per CDR3 protein. The table shows about 460,000 distinct CDR3 sequences, with about 20% occurring only once.

The chain combines TRBV4-2 with TRBJ2-7, with 9 positions matching TRBD2. Source material: blood. This sequence originates from a woman in her 70s with Graves' ophthalmopathy. This CDR3 reads CASSQASSGISYEQYF. The CDR3, as DNA: TGTGCCAGCAGCCAAGCGTCTAGCGGGATCTCCTACGAGCAGTACTTC.